This entry concerns a single T cell receptor beta chain. What it binds is not known. Assay: immunoSEQ multiplex PCR; the TCRdb copy retains only in-frame clones and omits some. The sample includes over 25,000 clones, 70% to 80% seen only once; the top ten take 6.6%. CDR1 is KGHSH, CDR2 LQKENI, per germline. V lost 2 bases and J 2 bases, leaving 9 bases between the germline ends. The CDR3 consists of 14 residues. This record belongs to a study of T cells in narcolepsy. Findings of the study overall: Autoreactive HCRT-specific and TRIB2-specific clonotypes were marked in same-patient CSF-versus-blood CD4+ comparisons.

The specimen was memory (CD45RA-) CD4+ T cells from blood. The rearrangement joins TRBV18 to TRBJ1-2; no reliable D call. This TCR derives from a human donor in good health. The CDR3 loop reads CASSPREFNYGYTF. In DNA, the CDR3 is TGTGCCAGCTCACCAAGGGAGTTCAACTATGGCTACACCTTC.